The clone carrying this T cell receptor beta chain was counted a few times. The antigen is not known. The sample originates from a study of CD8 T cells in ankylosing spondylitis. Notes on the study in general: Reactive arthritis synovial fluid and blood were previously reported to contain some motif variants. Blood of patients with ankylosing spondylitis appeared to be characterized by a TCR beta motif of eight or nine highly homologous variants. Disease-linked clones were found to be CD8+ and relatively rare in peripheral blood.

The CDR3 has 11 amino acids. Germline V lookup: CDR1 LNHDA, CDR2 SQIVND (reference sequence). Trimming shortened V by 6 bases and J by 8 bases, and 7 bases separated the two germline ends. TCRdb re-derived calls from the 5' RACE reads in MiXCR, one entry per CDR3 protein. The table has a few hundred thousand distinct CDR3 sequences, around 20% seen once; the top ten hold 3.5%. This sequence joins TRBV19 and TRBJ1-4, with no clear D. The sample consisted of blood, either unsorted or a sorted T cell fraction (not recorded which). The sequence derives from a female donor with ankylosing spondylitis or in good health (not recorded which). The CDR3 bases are TGTGCCAGTAGGGGTGGCGAAAAACTGTTTTTT. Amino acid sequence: CASRGGEKLFF.